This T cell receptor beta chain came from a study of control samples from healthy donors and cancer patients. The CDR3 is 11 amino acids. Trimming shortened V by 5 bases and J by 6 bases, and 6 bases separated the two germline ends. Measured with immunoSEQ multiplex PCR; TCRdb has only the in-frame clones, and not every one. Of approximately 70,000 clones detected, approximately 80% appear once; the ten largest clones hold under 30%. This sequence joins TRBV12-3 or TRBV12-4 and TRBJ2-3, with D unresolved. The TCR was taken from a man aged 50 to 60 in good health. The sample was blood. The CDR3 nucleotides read TGTGCCAGCAGTAAGATTGATACGCAGTATTTT. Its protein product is CASSKIDTQYF.